The 6 T cell receptor beta chains listed next were all sequenced from one sample in a study of cytomegalovirus exposure and HLA in healthy donors. PCR amplification relied on 60 Vbeta primers (plus 13 Jbeta primers). Some clones are missing from TCRdb's copy, which holds only in-frame ones; the method was immunoSEQ multiplex PCR. The profile shows 85,000 to 100,000 clones, over 70% of them singletons. Sequenced input: PBMCs. Receptors were obtained from a middle-aged woman in good health and CMV-seronegative.

The V call is TRBV4-2, the J call TRBJ1-1, with 9 bases fitting TRBD1. Germline trimming cut 2 bases from V and 14 bases from J; bases unmatched to any gene: 9. The CDR3 totals 13 residues. The germline gives CDR1 LGHNA, CDR2 YNFKEQ. CDR3 nucleotides: TGTGCCAGCAGCCAATCCAACTGGGACAGGGAATTCTTT. Amino acid sequence: CASSQSNWDREFF.

The J gene is TRBJ2-1, the V gene TRBV5-6; possibly TRBD2 for D (5 bases). Germline loops: CDR1 SGHDT, CDR2 YYEEEE. This CDR3 has 19 amino acids. V lost 3 bases and J lost 0, with 22 bases in between. The CDR3 loop reads CASSSLTRGLLSSYNEQFF. CDR3 DNA sequence: TGTGCCAGCAGCTCGTTGACCCGCGGACTGTTGAGCTCCTACAATGAGCAGTTCTTC.

The J gene is TRBJ2-7, the V gene TRBV7-2; TRBD1 might be the D (5 bases). Trimming shortened V by 3 bases and J by 2 bases, and 14 bases separated the two germline ends. This CDR3 is built from 15 residues. Germline assignment: CDR1 SGHTA and CDR2 FQGNSA. The CDR3 region is CASSFASGRAYEQYF. The CDR3, as DNA: TGTGCCAGCAGCTTTGCATCAGGCAGGGCCTACGAGCAGTACTTC.

This clone was detected only a few times. V is TRBV11-2 and J is TRBJ2-1; D not resolved. The CDR3 runs to 12 residues. In germline, CDR1 is SGHAT, CDR2 FQNNGV. The V gene lost 5 bases and the J gene lost 9 bases, with 11 bases spanning the gap. CDR3 DNA sequence: TGTGCCAGCAGCCCACGAGAGGCTGAGCAGTTCTTC. This codes for CASSPREAEQFF.

The chain combines TRBV6-5 with TRBJ2-3; the match to TRBD2 covers 8 bases. The V gene's germline CDR1 is MNHEY and CDR2 SVGAGI. The length of the CDR3 is 15 residues. The V segment lost 4 bases and the J segment 1 base; nucleotides outside the gene matches: 4. CDR3 sequence (DNA): TGTGCCAGCAGTTCGAGCGGGGGCCGCACAGATACGCAGTATTTT. Its protein is CASSSSGGRTDTQYF.

The CDR3 sequence is CASSPRGGQDTEAFF. CDR3 DNA: TGTGCCAGTAGTCCCCGCGGGGGGCAGGACACTGAAGCTTTCTTT. The chain couples TRBV19 to TRBJ1-1; D might be TRBD1 (6 bases). The CDR3 has 15 residues. The ends were cut back, 5 bases at V and 3 bases at J, with 16 bases in the middle. The germline V gene has CDR1 LNHDA and CDR2 SQIVND (reference sequence).